This is a list of T cell receptor beta chains from one sample in a study of control samples from healthy donors and cancer patients. Profiled with immunoSEQ multiplex PCR; TCRdb holds only in-frame clones, not every one. The sample yields 170,000 or so clones, around 91% seen once. Sequencing input: blood. Source of these receptors: a woman aged 50 to 65 in good health. Both conserved end residues are part of each CDR3. The D gene is left open where the match is weak. The listing skips clone size in some rows; elsewhere it reads once, few, many or a size class.

D gene	clone size	V gene	J gene	CDR3 protein	CDR3 DNA
-	once	TRBV18	TRBJ1-3	CASSPGTGNTIYF	TGTGCCAGCTCACCGGGCACTGGAAACACCATATATTTT
TRBD2	-	TRBV6-5	TRBJ2-5	CASSATSGLQTQYF	TGTGCCAGCAGCGCGACTAGCGGTCTCCAGACCCAGTACTTC
TRBD1	-	TRBV5-8	TRBJ2-3	CASSPGQLSTDTQYF	TGTGCCAGCAGCCCGGGACAGCTATCCACAGATACGCAGTATTTT
TRBD1	-	TRBV6-6	TRBJ1-2	CASSTKRQGNYGYTF	TGTGCCAGCAGTACCAAACGACAGGGTAACTATGGCTACACCTTC
-	-	TRBV4-2	TRBJ2-1	CASSQDLRGGNEQFF	TGTGCCAGCAGCCAAGATTTACGGGGAGGCAATGAGCAGTTCTTC
-	-	TRBV28	TRBJ1-1	CASSLRGNTEAFF	TGTGCCAGCAGTTTAAGGGGGAACACTGAAGCTTTCTTT
TRBD2	-	TRBV5-4	TRBJ2-7	CASSLSGGFYEQYF	TGTGCCAGCAGCTTATCGGGGGGGTTTTACGAGCAGTACTTC
-	-	TRBV6-6	TRBJ1-1	CASSPGVTEAFF	TGTGCCAGCTCCCCAGGGGTGACTGAAGCTTTCTTT
-	-	TRBV11-2	TRBJ2-2	CASSLDRTGLTGELFF	TGTGCCAGCAGCTTAGATAGAACAGGCCTTACCGGGGAGCTGTTTTTT
-	-	TRBV27	TRBJ1-1	CASSFSTEHTEAFF	TGTGCCAGCAGTTTCTCAACAGAGCACACTGAAGCTTTCTTT
-	-	TRBV29-1	TRBJ2-7	CSVEGRTSYEQYF	TGCAGCGTTGAAGGGCGAACCTCCTACGAGCAGTACTTC
-	-	TRBV28	TRBJ1-3	CASSPPDLSGNTIYF	TGTGCCAGCAGTCCTCCAGACCTCTCTGGAAACACCATATATTTT
-	once	TRBV5-5	TRBJ2-3	CASRAPDTQYF	TGTGCCAGCAGGGCCCCAGATACGCAGTATTTT
-	-	TRBV4-1	TRBJ1-5	CASSQDGHQTNQPQHF	TGCGCCAGCAGCCAAGATGGACACCAAACCAATCAGCCCCAGCATTTT
TRBD2	-	TRBV27	TRBJ2-1	CASSSRPLISGGAHEQFF	TGTGCCAGCAGTTCGCGCCCTCTAATAAGCGGGGGGGCCCATGAGCAGTTCTTC
TRBD2	-	TRBV5-5	TRBJ2-1	CASNLAGGYNEQFF	TGTGCCAGCAACTTAGCGGGGGGCTACAATGAGCAGTTCTTC
-	-	TRBV7-3	TRBJ2-1	CASSSTATPQGRFSDEQFF	TGTGCCAGCAGCTCCACCGCAACTCCCCAGGGGAGGTTTAGCGATGAGCAGTTCTTC
-	-	TRBV6-6	TRBJ1-1	CASSSMGGWNTEAFF	TGTGCCAGCAGCTCAATGGGGGGTTGGAACACTGAAGCTTTCTTT
-	-	TRBV19	TRBJ2-2	CASSGPTDTGELFF	TGTGCCAGTAGTGGGCCTACCGACACCGGGGAGCTGTTTTTT
-	-	TRBV30	TRBJ1-3	CAWSVGLGSGNTIYF	TGTGCCTGGAGTGTTGGGCTGGGCTCTGGAAACACCATATATTTT
-	few	TRBV19	TRBJ1-5	CASSWRTSSNQPQHF	TGTGCCAGTAGTTGGAGGACCTCGAGCAATCAGCCCCAGCATTTT
-	-	TRBV21-1	TRBJ1-2	CASTKEGALDGYTF	TGTGCCAGCACCAAGGAGGGGGCGCTGGATGGCTACACCTTC
-	-	TRBV7-9	TRBJ1-2	CARRDLSYGYTF	TGTGCCAGAAGGGACCTCTCTTATGGCTACACCTTC
-	-	TRBV28	TRBJ2-7	CASSFDSLYYEQYF	TGTGCCAGCAGTTTTGATTCTCTCTACTACGAGCAGTACTTC
-	once	TRBV7-9	TRBJ1-1	CASMTATEAFF	TGTGCCAGCATGACAGCCACTGAAGCTTTCTTT
TRBD2	-	TRBV9	TRBJ2-7	CASNPTGLASYEQYF	TGTGCCAGCAACCCTACGGGACTAGCGTCCTACGAGCAGTACTTC
-	-	TRBV5-1	TRBJ1-2	CASSRNPGGGGYTF	TGCGCCAGCAGCCGGAATCCGGGGGGCGGTGGCTACACCTTC
-	-	TRBV5-1	TRBJ2-2	CASSFLTDTGELFF	TGCGCCAGCAGCTTTCTGACAGACACCGGGGAGCTGTTTTTT
TRBD1	-	TRBV2	TRBJ1-4	CASSGTGGPISNEKLFF	TGTGCCAGCAGTGGGACAGGGGGCCCGATTTCTAATGAAAAACTGTTTTTT
-	-	TRBV3-1/TRBV3-2	TRBJ1-2	CASSQEPGAGYTF	TGTGCCAGCAGCCAAGAACCGGGGGCGGGCTACACCTTC
-	-	TRBV15	TRBJ1-5	CATSRQGQPQHF	TGTGCCACCAGCAGACAGGGCCAGCCCCAGCATTTT
-	-	TRBV20-1	TRBJ1-2	CSASDGYGYTF	TGCAGTGCTAGCGACGGATATGGCTACACCTTC
-	-	TRBV30	TRBJ1-6	CAWSVDRSSYNSPLHF	TGTGCCTGGAGTGTGGACAGAAGCTCCTATAATTCACCCCTCCACTTT
-	-	TRBV6-2/TRBV6-3	TRBJ2-3	CASSTRTDTQYF	TGTGCCAGCAGTACACGCACAGATACGCAGTATTTT
TRBD2	few	TRBV2	TRBJ2-1	CASSEAQGLAVFNEQFF	TGTGCCAGCAGTGAAGCTCAGGGACTAGCGGTATTTAATGAGCAGTTCTTC
TRBD2	-	TRBV7-2	TRBJ2-5	CASSLGWRGIQETQYF	TGTGCCAGCAGCTTAGGGTGGCGGGGGATCCAAGAGACCCAGTACTTC
TRBD2	-	TRBV7-2	TRBJ2-7	CASSLRTSGYEQYF	TGTGCCAGCAGCCTTCGGACTAGCGGATACGAGCAGTACTTC
-	-	TRBV12-3/TRBV12-4	TRBJ2-1	CASRLWDEQFF	TGTGCCAGCAGACTTTGGGATGAGCAGTTCTTC
TRBD2	once	TRBV20-1	TRBJ2-1	CSARRGGEQFF	TGCAGTGCCAGACGGGGGGGAGAGCAGTTCTTC
-	-	TRBV9	TRBJ1-4	CASSVGPTNEKLFF	TGTGCCAGCAGCGTAGGACCGACTAATGAAAAACTGTTTTTT
-	-	TRBV7-2	TRBJ1-3	CASNRPSSGNTIYF	TGTGCCAGCAATCGCCCAAGCTCTGGAAACACCATATATTTT
-	-	TRBV14	TRBJ1-2	CASSQGRGYGYTF	TGTGCCAGCAGCCAAGGAAGGGGATATGGCTACACCTTC
-	once	TRBV3-1/TRBV3-2	TRBJ1-1	CASRDTPGTEAFF	TGTGCCAGCAGGGACACCCCGGGCACTGAAGCTTTCTTT
TRBD1	-	TRBV27	TRBJ2-3	CASSSGTGIISTDTQYF	TGTGCCAGCAGTTCCGGGACAGGCATCATTAGCACAGATACGCAGTATTTT
-	-	TRBV15	TRBJ1-1	CATSRETRKTEAFF	TGTGCCACCAGCAGAGAGACTCGGAAGACTGAAGCTTTCTTT
TRBD2	-	TRBV7-9	TRBJ2-1	CASSLSGGTYNEQFF	TGTGCCAGCAGCTTGAGCGGGGGCACATACAATGAGCAGTTCTTC
-	once	TRBV5-1	TRBJ2-1	CASSLDYNEQFF	TGCGCCAGCAGCTTGGACTACAATGAGCAGTTCTTC
-	once	TRBV28	TRBJ2-1	CARSLGEGAYEQFF	TGTGCCAGGTCTCTGGGGGAGGGGGCCTATGAGCAGTTCTTC
-	-	TRBV27	TRBJ2-1	CASRSDRSTYNEQFF	TGTGCCAGCAGGTCTGACAGGAGTACTTACAATGAGCAGTTCTTC
-	-	TRBV11-3	TRBJ2-3	CASSFYSTDTQYF	TGTGCCAGCAGCTTTTACAGCACAGATACGCAGTATTTT
-	-	TRBV11-2	TRBJ1-1	CASSSLRGGPGTEAFF	TGTGCCAGCAGCTCCCTCCGGGGGGGTCCGGGCACTGAAGCTTTCTTT